A selection of T cell receptor beta chains follows, all from one sample in a study of blood T cells in healthy people across ages. TCRdb re-called the 5' RACE reads through MiXCR, storing one row per CDR3 protein. The sample records around 900,000 distinct CDR3 sequences, about 30% being singletons. Material: blood. The receptors come from a woman of 80 years or more in good health. Both conserved end residues are part of each CDR3. A D gene is named only where the DNA matches it firmly. Rows give clone size only sometimes, using once, few, many, or a class for an expanded clone.

V gene,D gene,clone size,J gene,CDR3 protein,CDR3 DNA
TRBV7-2,TRBD1,NA,TRBJ1-4,CASIGQGASNEKLFF,TGTGCCAGCATAGGACAGGGGGCGTCTAATGAAAAACTGTTTTTT
TRBV7-2,NA,many,TRBJ2-7,CASSLVYEQYF,TGTGCCAGCAGCTTAGTCTACGAGCAGTACTTC
TRBV20-1,NA,NA,TRBJ1-4,CSARGTDSSEKLFF,TGCAGTGCTAGAGGGACCGACTCTAGTGAAAAACTGTTTTTT
TRBV6-5,NA,many,TRBJ2-7,CASSRGFYEQYF,TGTGCCAGCAGCCGCGGATTCTACGAGCAGTACTTC
TRBV2,NA,NA,TRBJ2-7,CASSEEGGQSYEQYF,TGTGCCAGCAGTGAAGAGGGAGGTCAATCCTACGAGCAGTACTTC
TRBV5-1,TRBD1,many,TRBJ2-7,CASSLGQGAYEQYF,TGCGCCAGCTCCCTGGGACAGGGGGCTTACGAGCAGTACTTC
TRBV27,NA,many,TRBJ2-3,CASSLRSGVTDTQYF,TGTGCCAGCAGTCTCCGATCAGGGGTTACAGATACGCAGTATTTT
TRBV6-1,TRBD1,once,TRBJ1-6,CASRRTYRGHVYAPLHF,TGTGCCAGCAGAAGAACATACAGGGGACATGTGTACGCACCCCTCCACTTT
TRBV12-3/TRBV12-4,TRBD2,NA,TRBJ2-5,CASSAKRGGEKTQYF,TGTGCCAGCAGTGCTAAACGGGGGGGCGAAAAGACCCAGTACTTC
TRBV7-2,NA,many,TRBJ2-7,CASSYGTGPRDEQYF,TGTGCCAGCAGCTATGGGACTGGACCCCGGGACGAGCAGTACTTC
TRBV12-3/TRBV12-4,NA,many,TRBJ1-6,CASSLGQSWYNSPLHF,TGTGCCAGCAGTTTAGGACAGAGTTGGTATAATTCACCCCTCCACTTT